These T cell receptor beta chains were read from a single sample in a study of T-cell reconstitution after alpha-beta-depleted transplantation in children. A single record per CDR3 protein comes from TCRdb applying MiXCR to the PCR reads. This sample yields roughly 400,000 distinct CDR3 sequences, of which about 20% are seen a single time; less than 4.5% belongs to the top ten. The source was PBMCs from the stem cell graft donor, collected from the stem cell graft. These receptors originate from a human donor who donated a stem cell graft to a child with acute myeloid leukemia. CDR3s include the opening cysteine and the closing phenylalanine or tryptophan. The D gene is left open where the match is weak. Part of the rows lack a size; the others show once, few, many or a class for expanded clones.

TRBJ2-7	TRBV6-5	NA	many	TGTGCCAGCAGTTACCTAGGTTGGGGGCTCGAGCAGTACTTC	CASSYLGWGLEQYF
TRBJ2-7	TRBV2	TRBD1	NA	TGTGCCAGCAGTGCAGGGGGCCGCTACGAGCAGTACTTC	CASSAGGRYEQYF
TRBJ2-7	TRBV29-1	TRBD2	few	TGCAGCGTTGGAGGCCCTAGCGGGATCTACGAGCAGTACTTC	CSVGGPSGIYEQYF
TRBJ2-2	TRBV29-1	NA	many	TGCAGCGTTACCGGGACATCGAACACCGGGGAGCTGTTTTTT	CSVTGTSNTGELFF
TRBJ2-2	TRBV28	TRBD1	once	TGTGCCAGCAGTTGGGTGATGGGGACAGGGGACTTCACCGGGGAGCTGTTTTTT	CASSWVMGTGDFTGELFF
TRBJ2-3	TRBV12-3/TRBV12-4	TRBD2	many	TGTGCCAGCAGCTGGTGGGAGGGAAGCACAGATACGCAGTATTTT	CASSWWEGSTDTQYF
TRBJ1-5	TRBV7-2	TRBD1	many	TGTGCCAGCAGCTACCGACAGGGGGTAGGGCAGCCCCAGCATTTT	CASSYRQGVGQPQHF
TRBJ1-5	TRBV20-1	NA	once	TGCAGTGCTAGAGGGGGGGCCAGCAATCAGCCCCAGCATTTT	CSARGGASNQPQHF
TRBJ2-7	TRBV7-8	NA	NA	TGTGCCAGCAGCTTAGCGCAGGGGTGGGCCTACGAGCAGTACTTC	CASSLAQGWAYEQYF
TRBJ2-3	TRBV6-4	TRBD2	many	TGTGCCAGCAGTGACAGGGGAGGGACAGATACGCAGTATTTT	CASSDRGGTDTQYF
TRBJ2-3	TRBV29-1	TRBD1	NA	TGCAGCCTCTCCGGGACAGGGGGCGAGGGCACAGATAGGCAGTATTTT	CSLSGTGGEGTDRQYF
TRBJ2-3	TRBV20-1	NA	many	TGCAGTGCTCCTCAGGGGACAGATACGCAGTATTTT	CSAPQGTDTQYF
TRBJ2-1	TRBV2	NA	once	TGTGCCAGCAGTGATGTAGTGGGAAATGAGCAGTTCTTC	CASSDVVGNEQFF
TRBJ1-5	TRBV7-9	NA	NA	TGTGCCAGCAGCTTATCTTTGGAGGGATCTCAGCCCCAGCATTTT	CASSLSLEGSQPQHF
TRBJ2-7	TRBV20-1	TRBD2	many	TGCAGTGCTAGTTCCGGGACTAGCGGGAGTAAGGAGCAGTACTTC	CSASSGTSGSKEQYF
TRBJ2-5	TRBV7-8	NA	NA	TGTGCCAGCAGCTTGGAACAAGAGACCCAGTACTTC	CASSLEQETQYF
TRBJ2-7	TRBV5-1	TRBD2	NA	TGCGCCAGCAGCTCTTTAGCGGGGAGCTCCTACGAGCAGTACTTC	CASSSLAGSSYEQYF
TRBJ2-2	TRBV7-2	TRBD2	NA	TGTGCCAGCAAGACGGGGGGAGTGAACACCGGGGAGCTGTTTTTT	CASKTGGVNTGELFF
TRBJ2-5	TRBV5-1	TRBD2	NA	TGCGCCAGCAGCGTGGGACTATTAGAGACCCAGTACTTC	CASSVGLLETQYF
TRBJ1-1	TRBV7-9	TRBD1	NA	TGTGCCAGCAGACTCGACAGGGTAGAAGCTTTCTTT	CASRLDRVEAFF
TRBJ2-7	TRBV15	NA	NA	TGTGCCACTGCCGGAGGGCCGACTTACGAGCAGTACTTC	CATAGGPTYEQYF
TRBJ1-6	TRBV10-1	NA	NA	TGCGCCAGCAGTGAGTCCCCCGGATCACCCCTCCACTTT	CASSESPGSPLHF
TRBJ2-2	TRBV4-3	NA	NA	TGCGCCAGCAGCCAGATGACGGGGCCGTCGAACACCGGGGAGCTGTTTTTT	CASSQMTGPSNTGELFF
TRBJ2-5	TRBV29-1	TRBD2	NA	TGCAGCGTTGATTCAGGACTAGCAGATTACCAAGAGACCCAGTACTTC	CSVDSGLADYQETQYF
TRBJ2-7	TRBV20-1	NA	many	TGCAGTGCTAGGTCCGGGACGACCATCTACGAGCAGTACTTC	CSARSGTTIYEQYF
TRBJ2-2	TRBV28	NA	few	TGTGCCAGCAGTTTGGTGGCAGGGCGGGACACCGGGGAGCTGTTTTTT	CASSLVAGRDTGELFF
TRBJ2-1	TRBV7-2	TRBD2	many	TGTGCCAGCAGACAACTAGCGGGAGGGGCCAATGAGCAGTTCTTC	CASRQLAGGANEQFF
TRBJ2-1	TRBV20-1	TRBD2	many	TGCAGTGCCCAAAAGGTTGCGGGAGGGCTTTACAATGAGCAGTTCTTC	CSAQKVAGGLYNEQFF
TRBJ2-7	TRBV6-1	NA	few	NA	CASSEVGGGIPRIGF
TRBJ2-7	TRBV25-1	TRBD2	few	TGTGCCAGCACTGGGACTAGCACCTACGAGCAGTACTTC	CASTGTSTYEQYF
TRBJ2-7	TRBV4-2	TRBD1	NA	TGTGCCAGCAGCCAAGGGAAGGGACAGGGGTTGCACGAGCAGTACTTC	CASSQGKGQGLHEQYF
TRBJ2-3	TRBV12-3/TRBV12-4	NA	NA	TGTGCCAGCAGTTTTAGGGCAACAGATACGCAGTATTTT	CASSFRATDTQYF
TRBJ1-3	TRBV10-3	TRBD1	few	TGTGCCATCAGTGAAGACAGGGGAGTTGGAAACACCATATATTTT	CAISEDRGVGNTIYF
TRBJ2-1	TRBV28	TRBD2	once	TGTGCCAGCAGTAAAACTAGCGGGAGTGGGGATGAGCAGTTCTTC	CASSKTSGSGDEQFF
TRBJ2-5	TRBV20-1	TRBD2	many	TGCAGTGCCTCGGGACTAGCGGGAGGGGGCCAAGAGACCCAGTACTTC	CSASGLAGGGQETQYF
TRBJ1-5	TRBV12-3/TRBV12-4	NA	few	TGTGCCAGCAGTTTGGGAAGGGGTGGGGGTCAGCCCCAGCATTTT	CASSLGRGGGQPQHF
TRBJ2-1	TRBV7-2	TRBD2	NA	TGTGCCAGCAGCATTAGCGGGGGGGAGTACAATGAGCAGTTCTTC	CASSISGGEYNEQFF
TRBJ2-1	TRBV12-3/TRBV12-4	NA	many	TGTGCCAGCAGTTTCCCGGGGCAAAACAATGAGCAGTTCTTC	CASSFPGQNNEQFF
TRBJ2-1	TRBV5-1	NA	few	TGCGCCAGCAGCTTGGGAGTCTCACGGGACTTATACCAGAGCTCCTACAATGAGCAGTTCTTC	CASSLGVSRDLYQSSYNEQFF
TRBJ1-5	TRBV12-3/TRBV12-4	NA	NA	TGTGCCAGCAGTTTGGCGGGGGGCAAGCCCCAGCATTTT	CASSLAGGKPQHF
TRBJ2-1	TRBV24-1	NA	NA	TGTGCCACCAGTGGAAGCTTGATGTCTCAGTTCTTC	CATSGSLMSQFF
TRBJ2-7	TRBV27	TRBD1	NA	TGTGCCAGCATCATACCGACCGGGACAGGGTTCTTC	CASIIPTGTGFF
TRBJ2-7	TRBV5-6	TRBD1	NA	TGTGCCAGCAGCTTGGAGGACAGGGGATCCCTAGGCGAGCAGTACTTC	CASSLEDRGSLGEQYF
TRBJ2-3	TRBV7-2	NA	few	TGTGCCAGCAGCTTAGCGATTTCAGATACGCAGTATTTT	CASSLAISDTQYF
TRBJ2-1	TRBV3-1	TRBD2	NA	TGTGCCAGCAGCCAAGTAGCGGGAGTCCCCAATGAGCAGTTCTTC	CASSQVAGVPNEQFF
TRBJ1-2	TRBV5-1	TRBD1	few	TGCGCCAGCAGGGAGACAGGGTCGGTCTATGGCTACACCTTC	CASRETGSVYGYTF
TRBJ1-4	TRBV28	NA	few	TGTGCCAGCAGTTTGTCTCGGACTGTTGGGACCGAAAAACTGTTTTTT	CASSLSRTVGTEKLFF
TRBJ2-5	TRBV6-5	NA	NA	TGTGCCAGCAGTTACTCTCGGATCCAAGAGACCCAGTACTTC	CASSYSRIQETQYF
TRBJ1-2	TRBV12-3/TRBV12-4	TRBD1	NA	TGTGCCAGCAGTTTAGCGGGACAGGGCTTTGGCTACACCTTC	CASSLAGQGFGYTF
TRBJ2-7	TRBV20-1	NA	few	TGCATCCCCTCGGGCTTCGACGAGCAGTACTTC	CIPSGFDEQYF